Listed below are T cell receptor beta chains from one sample, sequenced in a study of T cells in Graves' hyperthyroidism and ophthalmopathy. TCRdb ran MiXCR on the multiplex PCR reads and lists one entry per CDR3 protein. The table has under 350,000 distinct CDR3 sequences, roughly 23% seen once. The sequenced sample was blood. These receptor sequences come from a woman aged 50 to 60 with Graves' hyperthyroidism. CDR3s include the opening cysteine and the closing phenylalanine or tryptophan. The D gene is left open where the match is weak. The size field is filled for only some rows; it gives once, few, many or a size class.

TRBJ2-3 | many | TRBV14 | NA | TGTGCCAGCAGCCCTATAACCAATACGCAGTATTTT | CASSPITNTQYF
TRBJ2-1 | many | TRBV6-1 | NA | TGTGCCAGCAAAATAGGACCTAACTCCTACAATGAGCAGTTCTTC | CASKIGPNSYNEQFF
TRBJ1-2 | NA | TRBV12-3/TRBV12-4 | NA | TGTGCCAGCAGTTCGGGCAGGGTCGCCGGTGGCTACACCTTC | CASSSGRVAGGYTF
TRBJ2-3 | NA | TRBV20-1 | NA | TGCAGTGCTAGAGATGTAAAGAGCACAGATACGCAGTATTTT | CSARDVKSTDTQYF
TRBJ1-1 | NA | TRBV30 | NA | TGTGCCTGGAGTGTCGGTCCGTACACTGAAGCTTTCTTT | CAWSVGPYTEAFF
TRBJ1-3 | many | TRBV28 | NA | TGTGCCAGCAGTTTATCCCTCACTGGAAACACCATATATTTT | CASSLSLTGNTIYF
TRBJ2-7 | NA | TRBV6-6 | NA | TGTGCCAGCAGTTACTCGAGGCAGGGCGGGGAGCAGTACTTC | CASSYSRQGGEQYF
TRBJ2-5 | many | TRBV20-1 | TRBD1 | TGCAGTGCTAGAGCCGGGACAGGGGGCGGAGAGACCCAGTACTTC | CSARAGTGGGETQYF
TRBJ1-5 | many | TRBV3-1 | NA | TGTGCCAGCAGCCAAGGACAGAATAATCAGCCCCAGCATTTT | CASSQGQNNQPQHF
TRBJ2-7 | many | TRBV30 | NA | TGTGCCTGGAGTGGTAGTAGCGGAGAGCAGTACTTC | CAWSGSSGEQYF
TRBJ1-1 | once | TRBV27 | TRBD1 | TGTGCCAGCCGCCGGACAGGGCTTTTAGGCACTGAAGCTTTCTTT | CASRRTGLLGTEAFF
TRBJ1-1 | NA | TRBV9 | NA | TGTGCCAGCAGCGCCCCTCCCTTACAGGGAGTGAACACTGAAGCTTTCTTT | CASSAPPLQGVNTEAFF
TRBJ2-7 | few | TRBV6-1 | TRBD1 | TGTGCCAGCAGCCAGACAGGGGGCAACGAGCAGTACTTC | CASSQTGGNEQYF
TRBJ2-7 | few | TRBV19 | TRBD2 | TGTGCCAGTAGTGTCGGGACTAGCGGGCCGGAGGGTGGCTCCTACGAGCAGTACTTC | CASSVGTSGPEGGSYEQYF
TRBJ2-1 | NA | TRBV6-1 | NA | TGTGCCAGCAGAGAAGGACAGTCGGGCAATGAGCAGTTCTTC | CASREGQSGNEQFF
TRBJ2-2 | NA | TRBV10-3 | NA | TGTGCCATCAGGCCTTTTCGGGACGGGGAGCTGTTTTTT | CAIRPFRDGELFF
TRBJ2-7 | NA | TRBV7-9 | TRBD2 | TGTGCCAGCAGCTTATCACTAGCGGCCTACGAGCAGTACTTC | CASSLSLAAYEQYF
TRBJ1-4 | NA | TRBV2 | TRBD1 | TGTGCCAGCAGCTTACAGGGGGTTGGTGAAAAACTGTTTTTT | CASSLQGVGEKLFF
TRBJ2-3 | many | TRBV7-9 | NA | TGTGCCAGCAGCTTCGGGGGGCGTGAAGATACGCAGTATTTT | CASSFGGREDTQYF
TRBJ2-7 | many | TRBV20-1 | NA | TGCAGTGCTCACGGATCAGGGGTCTCCTACGAGCAGTACTTC | CSAHGSGVSYEQYF